This TCR beta chain derives from a study of T cells after posttransplantation cyclophosphamide. General study results and limits: Donor-recipient repertoire similarity was low at 1-2 months, rising over year one. Recipient CMV seropositivity and CMV reactivation strongly tracked TRB clonality. TRB overlap between skin or GI tissue T cells and blood was limited.

The repertoire was sequenced with immunoSEQ multiplex PCR; TCRdb's copy has only in-frame clones and lacks some. The data contain about 32,000 clones, around nine tenths of them singletons. The CDR3 is made up of 16 amino acids. About this clone: Its matching antigen is unknown.

Material for sequencing was PBMCs. The sequence was collected from a woman aged 35 to 49 with a blood cancer, CMV-positive, and with a related stem cell donor. The chain has TRBV12-2 and TRBJ1-2; the DNA was not used to check the table's D call, TRBD1. TRBV12-2 is given as a pseudogene. CDR3 protein: CASRPRSGTENYGYTF. DNA of the CDR3: TGTGCAAGTCGCCCCAGATCCGGGACAGAAAACTATGGCTACACCTTC.